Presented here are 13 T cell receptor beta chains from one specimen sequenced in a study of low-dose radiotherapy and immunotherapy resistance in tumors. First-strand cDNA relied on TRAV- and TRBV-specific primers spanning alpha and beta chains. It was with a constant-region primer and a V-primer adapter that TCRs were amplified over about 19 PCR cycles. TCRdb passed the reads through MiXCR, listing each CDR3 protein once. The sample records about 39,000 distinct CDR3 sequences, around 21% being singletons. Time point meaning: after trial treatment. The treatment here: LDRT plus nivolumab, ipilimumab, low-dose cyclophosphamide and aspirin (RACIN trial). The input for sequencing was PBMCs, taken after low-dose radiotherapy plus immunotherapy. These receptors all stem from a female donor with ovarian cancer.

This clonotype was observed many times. Here the CDR3 reads CATSRDFGTPDGGYTF. CDR3 in DNA: TGTGCCACCAGCAGAGATTTTGGGACACCAGATGGTGGCTACACCTTC. The chain links TRBV15 to TRBJ1-2; the D gene is possibly TRBD1 (6 bases). Trimming took 0 bases from V and 7 from J, leaving 18 bases between them. CDR3 size: 16 residues. Germline-derived CDR1 and CDR2 are LNHNV and YYDKDF (reference sequence).

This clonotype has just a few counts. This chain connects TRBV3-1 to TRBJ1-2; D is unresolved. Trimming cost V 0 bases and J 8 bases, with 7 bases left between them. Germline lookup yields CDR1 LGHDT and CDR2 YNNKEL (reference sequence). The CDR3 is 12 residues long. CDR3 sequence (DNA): TGTGCCAGCAGCCAAGAGTTTGGGGGCTACACCTTC. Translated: CASSQEFGGYTF.

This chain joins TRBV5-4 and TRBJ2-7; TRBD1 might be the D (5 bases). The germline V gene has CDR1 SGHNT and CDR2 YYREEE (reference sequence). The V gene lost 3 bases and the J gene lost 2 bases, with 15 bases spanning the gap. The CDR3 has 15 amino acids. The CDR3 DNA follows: TGTGCCAGCAGCTCAGGGTTGGGCTGGACCTACGAGCAGTACTTC. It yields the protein CASSSGLGWTYEQYF.

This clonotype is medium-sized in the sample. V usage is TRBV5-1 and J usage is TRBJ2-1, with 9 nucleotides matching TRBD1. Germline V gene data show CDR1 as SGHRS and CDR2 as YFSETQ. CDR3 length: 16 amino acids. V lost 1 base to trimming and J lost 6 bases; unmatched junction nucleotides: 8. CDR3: CASSLSPQGAGNEQFF. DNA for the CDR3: TGCGCCAGCAGCTTGTCCCCACAGGGGGCTGGCAATGAGCAGTTCTTC.

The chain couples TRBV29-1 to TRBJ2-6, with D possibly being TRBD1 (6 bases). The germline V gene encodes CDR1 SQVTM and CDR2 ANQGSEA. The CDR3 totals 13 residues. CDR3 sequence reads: CANRDSGANVLTF. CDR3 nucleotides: TGCGCAAACAGGGATTCTGGGGCCAACGTCCTGACTTTC.

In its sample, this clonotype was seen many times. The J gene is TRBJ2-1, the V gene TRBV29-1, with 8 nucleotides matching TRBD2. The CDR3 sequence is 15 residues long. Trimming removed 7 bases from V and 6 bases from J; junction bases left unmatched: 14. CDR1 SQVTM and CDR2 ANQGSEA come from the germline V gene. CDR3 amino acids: CSAEHIAGRLNEQFF. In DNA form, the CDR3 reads TGCAGCGCAGAACATATAGCGGGACGACTCAATGAGCAGTTCTTC.

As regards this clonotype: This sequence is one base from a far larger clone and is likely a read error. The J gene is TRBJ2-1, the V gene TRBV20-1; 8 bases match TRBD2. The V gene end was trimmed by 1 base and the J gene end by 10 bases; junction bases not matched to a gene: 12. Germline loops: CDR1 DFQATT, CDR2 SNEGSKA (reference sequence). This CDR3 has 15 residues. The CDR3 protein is CSARATGGLYYEQFF. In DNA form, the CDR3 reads TGCAGTGCTAGAGCCACGGGAGGGTTGTACTACGAGCAGTTCTTC.

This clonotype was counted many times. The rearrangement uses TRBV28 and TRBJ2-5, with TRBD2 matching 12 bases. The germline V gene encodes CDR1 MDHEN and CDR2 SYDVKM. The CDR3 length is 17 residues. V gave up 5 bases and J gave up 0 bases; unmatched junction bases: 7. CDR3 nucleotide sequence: TGTGCCAGCAGTACCCTCTGGACTAGCGGGAACCAAGAGACCCAGTACTTC. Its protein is CASSTLWTSGNQETQYF.

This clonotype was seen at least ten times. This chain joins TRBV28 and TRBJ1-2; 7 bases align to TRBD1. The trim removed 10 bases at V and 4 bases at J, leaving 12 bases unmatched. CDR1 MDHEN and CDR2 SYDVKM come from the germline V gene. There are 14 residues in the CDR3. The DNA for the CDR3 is TGTGCCACCCAAGGGGGCTGGTCATCCTATGGCTACACCTTC. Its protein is CATQGGWSSYGYTF.

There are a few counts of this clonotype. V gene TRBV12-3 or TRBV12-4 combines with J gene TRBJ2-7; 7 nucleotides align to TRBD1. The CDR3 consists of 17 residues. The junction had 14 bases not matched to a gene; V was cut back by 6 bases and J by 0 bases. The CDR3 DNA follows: TGTGCCAGCAGGACAGGGATCGAAAAGAAAAACTCCTACGAGCAGTACTTC. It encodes CASRTGIEKKNSYEQYF.

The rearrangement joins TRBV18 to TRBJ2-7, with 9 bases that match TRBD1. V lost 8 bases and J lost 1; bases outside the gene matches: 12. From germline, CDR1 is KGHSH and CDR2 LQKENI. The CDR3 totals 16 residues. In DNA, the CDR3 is TGTGCCAGCAGCTCTACCGGGACAGGGCCTTCCTACGAGCAGTACTTC. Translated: CASSSTGTGPSYEQYF.

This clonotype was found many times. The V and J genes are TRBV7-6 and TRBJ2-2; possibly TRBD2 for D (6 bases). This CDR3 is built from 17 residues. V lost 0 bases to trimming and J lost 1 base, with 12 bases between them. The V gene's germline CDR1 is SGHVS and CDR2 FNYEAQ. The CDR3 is CASSLAPGTQNTGELFF. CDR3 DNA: TGTGCCAGCAGCTTAGCCCCCGGGACTCAGAACACCGGGGAGCTGTTTTTT.

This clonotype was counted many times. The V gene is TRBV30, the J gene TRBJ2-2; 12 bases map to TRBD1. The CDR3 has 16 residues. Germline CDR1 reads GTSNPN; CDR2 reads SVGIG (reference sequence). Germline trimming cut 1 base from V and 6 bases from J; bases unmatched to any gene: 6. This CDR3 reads CAWSAPGQGAPGELFF. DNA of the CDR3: TGTGCCTGGAGTGCACCGGGACAGGGGGCACCCGGGGAGCTGTTTTTT.